Listed below are T cell receptor beta chains from one sample, sequenced in a study of blood T cell repertoires in COVID-19. Profiling relied on immunoSEQ multiplex PCR, and the TCRdb table lists in-frame clones only, not all of them. This repertoire shows 230,000 or so clones, around 90% found once; its top ten account for 14% to 15%. The sample taken for sequencing was PBMCs or T cells enriched from blood (not recorded which). The receptors derive from a woman between 50 and 59 years old with acute COVID-19. Both conserved end residues are part of each CDR3.

v_call: TRBV11-3; cdr3_aa: CASSLGDSHYEQYF
v_call: TRBV30; cdr3_aa: CAWSVKGDYQPQHF
v_call: TRBV28; cdr3_aa: CASSLPKGSQNEKLFF
v_call: TRBV30; cdr3_aa: CAWNRGFNAGNTIYF
v_call: TRBV30; cdr3_aa: CAWGRGWNGYTF
v_call: TRBV29-1; cdr3_aa: CSVEDGQYTGELFF
v_call: TRBV27; cdr3_aa: CASRIAGGETQYF
v_call: TRBV5-4; cdr3_aa: CASTPTGGLAGDYEQYF
v_call: TRBV2; cdr3_aa: CASSDFSGLNSPLHF
v_call: TRBV27; cdr3_aa: CASSGQGYSNQPQHF
v_call: TRBV27; cdr3_aa: CASSFRGLSDTQYF
v_call: TRBV6-5; cdr3_aa: CASSPGQGRIYGYTF
v_call: TRBV11-2; cdr3_aa: CASSLGGWTSGRASYEQYF
v_call: TRBV15; cdr3_aa: CATGAGGYEQYF
v_call: TRBV2; cdr3_aa: CASRSVNTGELFF
v_call: TRBV19; cdr3_aa: CASGTGVYEQYF
v_call: TRBV28; cdr3_aa: CASSTPQGGYGYTF
v_call: TRBV7-2; cdr3_aa: CASSLKGASYNEQFF
v_call: TRBV19; cdr3_aa: CASSISQGANYGYTF
v_call: TRBV28; cdr3_aa: CASTPAGGSNEQFF
v_call: TRBV29-1; cdr3_aa: CSVEPPWTAPGYTF
v_call: TRBV11-2; cdr3_aa: CASSSTWTSGNYEQYF
v_call: TRBV5-1; cdr3_aa: CASRGTGTSFNEQFF
v_call: TRBV12-3/TRBV12-4; cdr3_aa: CASSLGLVGYTF
v_call: TRBV6-5; cdr3_aa: CASNHVSAYGYTF
v_call: TRBV28; cdr3_aa: CASSELYNEQFF
v_call: TRBV18; cdr3_aa: CASSPPASNQPQHF
v_call: TRBV10-3; cdr3_aa: CAISSRVGELFF
v_call: TRBV18; cdr3_aa: CASSPGVADTQYF
v_call: TRBV30; cdr3_aa: CAWSGTGGSADTQYF
v_call: TRBV27; cdr3_aa: CASSLFPPGGRGNEQFF
v_call: TRBV30; cdr3_aa: CAWSVHTNQPQHF
v_call: TRBV11-3; cdr3_aa: CASSLDRVRNEQFF
v_call: TRBV15; cdr3_aa: CATSSGIRGRPQETQYF
v_call: TRBV6-5; cdr3_aa: CASSYLGGKGYTF
v_call: TRBV19; cdr3_aa: CASSLGGGTEAFF
v_call: TRBV7-9; cdr3_aa: CASSQTGTVLNTEAFF
v_call: TRBV5-4; cdr3_aa: CASSLEVLAGGQETQYF
v_call: TRBV28; cdr3_aa: CASKDPLNQGGGYGYTF
v_call: TRBV7-2; cdr3_aa: CASSPGEAGYNEQFF
v_call: TRBV29-1; cdr3_aa: CSVAPRGTEAFF
v_call: TRBV14; cdr3_aa: CASSQAPRGRWTYGYTF
v_call: TRBV18; cdr3_aa: CASSPRGETQYF
v_call: TRBV3-1/TRBV3-2; cdr3_aa: CASSRRGAEQYF
v_call: TRBV2; cdr3_aa: CASRQGTSGRITGELFF
v_call: TRBV28; cdr3_aa: CASRVDRGYQPQHF
v_call: TRBV12-3/TRBV12-4; cdr3_aa: CASSPRQNTEAFF
v_call: TRBV25-1; cdr3_aa: CASSDLAGGKNEQFF
v_call: TRBV2; cdr3_aa: CASSGTSGRRSTDTQYF
v_call: TRBV5-6; cdr3_aa: CASSPTSLNYGYTF
v_call: TRBV4-1; cdr3_aa: CASSQAGNQPQHF
v_call: TRBV7-2; cdr3_aa: CASSLDALRGGELFF
v_call: TRBV19; cdr3_aa: CASSSQGDRSPLHF
v_call: TRBV7-9; cdr3_aa: CASSSGTGVHEQYF
v_call: TRBV15; cdr3_aa: CATSRAQGDGYTF
v_call: TRBV6-5; cdr3_aa: CASSYRQGGYGYTF
v_call: TRBV28; cdr3_aa: CASSSGTRHNEQFF
v_call: TRBV15; cdr3_aa: CATHHKTGAGQPQHF